This T cell receptor beta chain was profiled in a study of T-cell memory formation after mild COVID-19 (dated by TCRdb to the early 2020s). Turning to the overall study: TCR sequence clusters from the two donors were largely donor specific. In two donors, T-cell clones that expanded and contracted after mild COVID-19 were tracked by sequencing TCRalpha and TCRbeta repertoires over time. The cohort was made up of two young adult volunteers, one female and one male, who were previously healthy.

The research as a whole found: The second-wave clones that peaked on day 37 were not confirmed to be SARS-CoV-2 specific. Some responding clones were detected in pre-infection memory, suggesting pre-existing cross-reactive memory T cells joined the SARS-CoV-2 response. Only two mild cases were covered by the study, and larger cohorts that include severe cases with pre-infection samples were considered necessary. Clones that contracted from day 15 to 85 showed balanced CD4/CD8 phenotypes, whereas a second wave of clones that expanded from day 15 to 37 leaned towards CD4+. Contracting CD4+ clones were found mainly in CM and EM memory subsets, while CD8+ clones were enriched in EMRA.

For this clonotype: Its specific antigen is unknown. The input lacks base qualities; no much larger clone sits a single base away.

The sequencer was an Illumina NovaSeq 6000. Using 5'RACE with constant-segment primers, TCRalpha and TCRbeta cDNA libraries were constructed, with sample barcodes and unique molecular identifiers added in the process. Trizol reagent was used to extract RNA from every sample. Library amplification was performed in two PCR steps, and a second sample barcode and Illumina TruSeq adapters were introduced in the second step. The libraries were sequenced on an Illumina NovaSeq using 2 x 150 bp paired-end reads. The paper's processing steps were these. Reads were demultiplexed and collapsed into UMI-guided consensus sequences with migec v1.2.7. Using mixcr v2.1.11, the UMI consensuses were aligned to TRA and TRB V and J templates and assembled into clonotypes. A clonotype was counted as expanded or contracted only if both edgeR and NoisET called the change significant, with noise models trained on biological replicates. For edgeR calls, the thresholds were a false discovery rate-adjusted p below 0.01 and a log2 fold-change of 1. As an exploratory analysis of dynamics, max-normalized trajectories of the 1000 most abundant clonotypes were examined with PCA combined with hierarchical clustering. Each responding clone was given a CD4 or CD8 phenotype based on the CD4+ and CD8+ repertoires, which had been sequenced separately. The public reads were reanalyzed by TCRdb: fastp trimming at Q25, MiXCR alignment, in-frame beta chains only. When rows share a CDR3 protein, they turn into one entry using the most common DNA and genes. In this record, the V and J calls reflect TCRdb's handling and not the investigators' own analysis. Here the sample has 85,000 to 130,000 distinct CDR3 sequences; about a sixth occur a single time. The ten largest clones add up to 28% of the sample.

The cysteine opens and the phenylalanine closes a CDR3 of 13 amino acids. Just CDR3 DNA is preserved here, 39 bases in frame from base 1. According to the germline V gene, CDR1 reads SGHRS and CDR2 reads YFSETQ. Unmatched junction bases come to 7, with V trimmed by 4 bases and J by 10 bases. PBMCs were isolated by Ficoll-Paque density gradient centrifugation. The clonotype comes from an adult woman who had mild COVID-19 (a few samples of this study predate the infection). The sample titles of this study are shuffled in the database, so cell type and time point are left out; the donor was told from shared clones. Input material: PBMCs or a T cell subset sorted from them (not recorded which). The chain joins TRBV5-1 to TRBJ2-1, and TRBD1 aligns with 8 junction nucleotides. For the CDR3, the sequence is CASSRDRPVEQFF. The DNA is TGCGCCAGCAGCAGGGACAGGCCAGTGGAGCAGTTCTTC.